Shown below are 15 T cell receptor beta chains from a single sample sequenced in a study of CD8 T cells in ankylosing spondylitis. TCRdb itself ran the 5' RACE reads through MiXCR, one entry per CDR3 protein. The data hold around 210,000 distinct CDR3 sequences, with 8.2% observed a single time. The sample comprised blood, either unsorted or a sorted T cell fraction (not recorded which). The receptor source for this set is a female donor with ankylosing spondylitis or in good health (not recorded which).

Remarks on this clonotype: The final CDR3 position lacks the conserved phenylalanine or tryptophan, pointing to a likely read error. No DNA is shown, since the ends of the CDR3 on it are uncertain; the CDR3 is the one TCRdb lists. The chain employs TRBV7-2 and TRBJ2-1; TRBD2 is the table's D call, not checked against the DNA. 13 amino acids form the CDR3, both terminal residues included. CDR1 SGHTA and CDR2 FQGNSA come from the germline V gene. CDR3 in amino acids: CASSLITSGRLLY.

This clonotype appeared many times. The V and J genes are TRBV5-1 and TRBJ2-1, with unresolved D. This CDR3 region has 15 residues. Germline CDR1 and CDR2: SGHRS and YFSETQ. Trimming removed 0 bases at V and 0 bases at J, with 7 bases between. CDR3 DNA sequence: TGCGCCAGCAGCTTGGTAGTGAGCTCCTACAATGAGCAGTTCTTC. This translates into CASSLVVSSYNEQFF.

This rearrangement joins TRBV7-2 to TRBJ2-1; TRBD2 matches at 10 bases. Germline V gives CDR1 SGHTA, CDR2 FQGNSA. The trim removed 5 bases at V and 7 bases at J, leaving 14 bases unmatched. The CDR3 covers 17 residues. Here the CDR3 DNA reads TGTGCCAGCAGCCGTAGGGGGACCGGGACTAGCGCAAATGAGCAGTTCTTC. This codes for CASSRRGTGTSANEQFF. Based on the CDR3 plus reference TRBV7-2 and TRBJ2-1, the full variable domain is GAGVSQSPSNKVTEKGKDVELRCDPISGHTALYWYRQSLGQGLEFLIYFQGNSAPDKSGLPSDRFSAERTGGSVSTLTIQRTQQEDSAVYLCASSRRGTGTSANEQFFGPGTRLTVL.

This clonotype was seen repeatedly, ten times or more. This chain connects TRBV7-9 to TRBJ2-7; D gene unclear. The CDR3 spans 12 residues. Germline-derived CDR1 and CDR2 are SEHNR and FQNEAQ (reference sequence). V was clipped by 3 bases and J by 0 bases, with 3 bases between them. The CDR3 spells CASSLSSYEQYF. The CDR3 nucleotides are TGTGCCAGCAGCTTGAGCTCCTACGAGCAGTACTTC.

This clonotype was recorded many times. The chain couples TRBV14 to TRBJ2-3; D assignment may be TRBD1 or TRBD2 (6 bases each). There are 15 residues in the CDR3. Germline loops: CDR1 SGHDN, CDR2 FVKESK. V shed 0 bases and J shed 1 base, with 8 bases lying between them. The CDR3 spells CASSQDRGGTDTQYF. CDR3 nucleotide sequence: TGTGCCAGCAGCCAAGATAGGGGGGGCACAGATACGCAGTATTTT.

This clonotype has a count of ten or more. CDR3 bases: TGCGCCAGCCAGTCCGGAGCGGGAGTCACCGGGGAGCTGTTTTTT. It encodes CASQSGAGVTGELFF. This chain links TRBV5-1 with TRBJ2-2; the match to TRBD2 covers 8 bases. The CDR3 is 15 amino acids. Germline assignment: CDR1 SGHRS and CDR2 YFSETQ. V was pared by 7 bases and J by 4 bases, with 9 bases of the junction left unmatched.

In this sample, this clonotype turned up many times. CDR3 loop: CASSDDRGHTEAFF. CDR3 coding DNA: TGTGCCAGCAGTGATGACAGGGGGCACACTGAAGCTTTCTTT. The gene calls are TRBV6-1 and TRBJ1-1; 10 bases are a match to TRBD1. V gave up 3 bases and J gave up 3 bases; unmatched junction bases: 1. The CDR3 sequence is 14 residues long. CDR1 is MNHNS, CDR2 SASEGT, per germline.

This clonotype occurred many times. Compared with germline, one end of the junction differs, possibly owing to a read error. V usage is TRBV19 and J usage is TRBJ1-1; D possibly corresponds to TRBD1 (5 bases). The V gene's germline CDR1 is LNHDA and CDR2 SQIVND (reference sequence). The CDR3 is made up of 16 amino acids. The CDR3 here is CASSSPGTSMNTEAFF. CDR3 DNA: TGTGCCAGTAGTTCCCCCGGGACCTCTATGAACACTGAAGCTTTTTTT.

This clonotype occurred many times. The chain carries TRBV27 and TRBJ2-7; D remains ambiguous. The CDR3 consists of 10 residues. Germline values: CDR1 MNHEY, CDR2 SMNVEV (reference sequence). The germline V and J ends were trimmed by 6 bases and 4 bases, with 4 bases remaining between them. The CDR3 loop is CASREYEQYF. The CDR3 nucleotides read TGTGCCAGCAGGGAATACGAGCAGTACTTC.

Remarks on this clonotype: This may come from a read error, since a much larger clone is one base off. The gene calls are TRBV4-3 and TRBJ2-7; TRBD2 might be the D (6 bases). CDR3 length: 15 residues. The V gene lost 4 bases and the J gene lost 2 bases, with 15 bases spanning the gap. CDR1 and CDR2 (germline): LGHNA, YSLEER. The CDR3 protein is CASSLWTNATYEQYF. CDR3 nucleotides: TGCGCCAGCAGCCTTTGGACTAACGCGACCTACGAGCAGTACTTC.

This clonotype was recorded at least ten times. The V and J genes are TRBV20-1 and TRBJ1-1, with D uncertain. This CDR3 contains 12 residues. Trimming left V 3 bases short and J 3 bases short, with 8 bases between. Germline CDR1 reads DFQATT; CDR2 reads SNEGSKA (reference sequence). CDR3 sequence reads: CSARKRDTEAFF. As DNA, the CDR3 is TGCAGTGCTAGGAAAAGGGACACTGAAGCTTTCTTT.

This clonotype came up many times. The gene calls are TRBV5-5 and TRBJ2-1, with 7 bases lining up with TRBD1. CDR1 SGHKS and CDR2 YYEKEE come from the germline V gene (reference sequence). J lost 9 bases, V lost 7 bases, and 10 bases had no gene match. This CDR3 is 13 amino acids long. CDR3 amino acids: CASSTGVFGEQFF. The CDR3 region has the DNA TGTGCCAGCTCTACAGGGGTCTTTGGTGAGCAGTTCTTC.

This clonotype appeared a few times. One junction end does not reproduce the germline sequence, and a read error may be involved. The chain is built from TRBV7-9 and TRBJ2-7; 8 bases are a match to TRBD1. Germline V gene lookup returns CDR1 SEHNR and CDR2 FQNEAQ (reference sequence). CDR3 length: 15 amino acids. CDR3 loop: CASSFGQGRSSEQYF. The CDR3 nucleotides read TGTGCCAGCAGCTTCGGACAGGGTAGATCCTCCGAGCAGTACTTC.

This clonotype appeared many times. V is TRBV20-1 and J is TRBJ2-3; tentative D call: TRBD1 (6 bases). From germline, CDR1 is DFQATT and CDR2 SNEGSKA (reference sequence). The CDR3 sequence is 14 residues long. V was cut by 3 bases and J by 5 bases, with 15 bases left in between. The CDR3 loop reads CSARTLGRGDTQYF. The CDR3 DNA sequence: TGCAGTGCTAGGACCCTCGGCAGGGGAGATACGCAGTATTTT.

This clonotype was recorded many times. CDR3 DNA: TGTGCCAGCAGCCCACTCGGGGGGAACACTGAAGCTTTCTTT. Translated: CASSPLGGNTEAFF. The chain couples TRBV7-9 to TRBJ1-1; the D gene is possibly TRBD1 (5 bases). The CDR3 consists of 14 residues. Germline values: CDR1 SEHNR, CDR2 FQNEAQ (reference sequence). V dropped 5 bases and J dropped 1 base, with 11 bases sitting between them.